The sequence of this T cell receptor beta chain was determined in a study of T cell responses to AZD1222 COVID-19 vaccine (dated by TCRdb to about 2021). About the study as a whole: A total of under 250 trial participants underwent TCR sequencing, of whom more than 200 had received two doses of AZD1222 and roughly 26 had received two doses of the MenACWY control vaccine. Trial participants were enrolled by age into 18-55, 56-69 and 70-plus year subgroups, with roughly 160, 29 and 62 TCR-sequenced participants respectively.

The CDR3 regions of human TCRbeta chains were analyzed by immunosequencing. Turning to the authors' computational methods: TCRs in the repertoires were matched against a reference library of SARS-CoV-2-specific TCRs that had been generated with the MIRA antigen-specificity platform. Breadth was defined as the fraction of unique TCRs that were SARS-CoV-2-associated. Depth was defined as the fraction of total T cells that were SARS-CoV-2-associated. Using the MIRA data, each spike-specific TCR was assigned both to the spike region to which the TCR was reactive and to a CD4 or CD8 class. Log10-transformed breadth and depth values were compared by one-way ANOVA with Sidak's multiple comparisons tests. TCRdb took this table from immuneACCESS and kept in-frame rearrangements with V and J called. Such tables lack part of the clones; where checked against another copy, unresolved V genes explain under half of the gap, and the rest is unexplained. The V and J calls and clone size come from that table; D and trimming were worked out from the DNA. This sample holds 50,000 to 65,000 clones; 75% to 90% were observed only once. 6.9% of the sample is held by the ten biggest clonotypes.

The CDR3 has 15 amino acids, counting the end cysteine and phenylalanine. Only the CDR3 DNA stays, 45 bases, in frame from base 1. Germline trimming: 6 bases from V, 6 bases from J; junction bases outside gene matches: 11. Taken from the germline V gene, the CDR1 and CDR2 loops are SNHLY and FYNNEI. This sample's time point label indicates: about 28 days (+/-7) after the second vaccine dose. Because spike-specific TCR depth and breadth did not differ between the two schedules, AZD1222 recipients who got a second dose at roughly 4 weeks were pooled with those who got a second dose at roughly 12 weeks. Samples from vaccinated people were obtained from the UK trials COV001 and COV002, which included a single-blind randomized controlled phase 2/3 trial of AZD1222 (ChAdOx1 nCoV-19) in healthy adults. For TCRbeta chain sequencing, PBMC samples were collected from trial participants at day 0 and at day 28 after the second dose.

Notes on this clone: Its target antigen remains unknown. The sample holds no much larger clone one base away, and base qualities are not on file.

Paper-wide results and their limitations: Most participants were white British and females outnumbered males, and the authors suggested that clonal diversity may have been underestimated. Conclusions about previously exposed vaccinees are limited because only six or seven AZD1222 recipients were SARS-CoV-2 seropositive at baseline. Because no day 14 peak-response samples were available, the repertoires could be characterized only after the peak T cell response. Reportedly, close to half of the unique spike-specific TCRs recognized epitopes lying outside the regions that are mutated in the B.1.351 and B.1.1.7 variants. After two AZD1222 doses, both the breadth and the depth of spike-specific TCRs were significantly higher than at day 0 and than in MenACWY recipients. The vaccine-associated CD4 TCRs covered the entire spike protein, and the dominant responses fell in regions 160-218 and 743-854. In the small 56-69-year group, the increase in depth fell short of significance, most likely because of low power.

The sequence is built from TRBV2 and TRBJ1-5, with 7 bases aligning to TRBD1. Sequenced here: peripheral blood, sampled 28 days after the second AZD1222 dose. The origin of this receptor is an adult who received the AZD1222 COVID-19 vaccine. The CDR3 has the sequence CASRADRDPGQPQHF. The sequence in DNA is TGTGCCAGCAGAGCCGACAGGGATCCTGGTCAGCCCCAGCATTTT. Reference TRBV2 and TRBJ1-5 proteins supply the regions before and after the CDR3; the full variable domain is: EPEVTQTPSHQVTQMGQEVILRCVPISNHLYFYWYRQILGQKVEFLVSFYNNEISEKSEIFDDQFSVERPDGSNFTLKIRSTKLEDSAMYFCASRADRDPGQPQHFGDGTRLSIL.